A selection of T cell receptor beta chains follows, all from one sample in a study of low-dose radiotherapy and immunotherapy resistance in tumors. MiXCR, run by TCRdb on the reads, gives a single entry per CDR3 protein. The sample yields some 82,000 distinct CDR3 sequences, under 20% seen once. The source was PBMCs, collected before treatment. These receptor sequences come from a male donor with prostate cancer. The CDR3 runs from the conserved cysteine through the conserved F or W.

TRBJ2-1 TRBV7-3 CASSPRGGGSYNEQFF
TRBJ2-3 TRBV6-2/TRBV6-3 CASSYPSGPQYF
TRBJ1-1 TRBV10-3 CAGAREGDTEAFF
TRBJ1-1 TRBV5-1 CASSNPTLNTEAFF
TRBJ2-1 TRBV14 CASSQNPRANEQFF
TRBJ2-3 TRBV2 CASSASGLTDTQYF
TRBJ1-5 TRBV6-2/TRBV6-3 CASSRASDNQPQHF
TRBJ1-1 TRBV5-4 CASSSPQGGGPMNTEAFF
TRBJ2-6 TRBV7-9 CASSFTGPRPSGANVLTF
TRBJ2-1 TRBV6-1 CASTQRGLGASAYNEQFF
TRBJ2-7 TRBV20-1 CSAGIAVRSSYEQYF
TRBJ1-1 TRBV30 CAWSLSNTEAFF
TRBJ1-2 TRBV24-1 CATSDFGQNYGYTF
TRBJ2-7 TRBV6-1 CASSELAGARHEQYF
TRBJ2-1 TRBV5-1 CASSQGQGARNEQFF
TRBJ2-7 TRBV18 CASSLNGQGASYEQYF
TRBJ2-5 TRBV20-1 CSAHGTGVPQETQYF
TRBJ1-1 TRBV6-2/TRBV6-3 CAISYSTLRGALNTEAFF
TRBJ1-2 TRBV12-3/TRBV12-4 CASSLIDYGYTF
TRBJ2-1 TRBV5-4 CASSARTSGDEQFF
TRBJ2-1 TRBV18 CASSPGPQNEQFF
TRBJ2-1 TRBV6-5 CASRKPGLAGNNEQFF
TRBJ2-3 TRBV6-5 CARSGNTQYF
TRBJ2-7 TRBV10-2 CASSTFDEQYF
TRBJ2-3 TRBV18 CASSPFDPGTNADTQYF
TRBJ1-5 TRBV19 CASRGGPNQPQHF
TRBJ2-7 TRBV2 CASQRGYEQYF
TRBJ1-2 TRBV27 CASLGQGRFGYTF